This T cell receptor (beta chain) came from a study of identifying expanded T cells in peripheral blood. General observations from the study: Across healthy donors, higher total template counts meant significantly greater approximately two-week count variance. Technical replicates showed about 1.1 changed clones; about two weeks approximately 16; four weeks 19.

During the collection period, no donor immune events like infections were recorded. As regards this clone: Its matching antigen is unknown.

Only in-frame clones appear in the TCRdb table, and some are missing; sequencing was by immunoSEQ multiplex PCR. The data hold approximately 83,000 clones, with around 83% observed a single time. This TCR was sampled from a person aged 18 to 70 in good health. The sequenced sample consisted of blood.

The CDR3 loop is CASSLGGDNGYTF. The CDR3 DNA sequence: TGTGCCAGCAGCTTAGGCGGCGACAATGGCTACACCTTC. This chain connects TRBV5-5 to TRBJ1-2; D remains unclear. CDR3 size: 13 residues. Trimming took 2 bases from V and 6 from J, leaving 11 bases between them. The germline V gene has CDR1 SGHKS and CDR2 YYEKEE (reference sequence).